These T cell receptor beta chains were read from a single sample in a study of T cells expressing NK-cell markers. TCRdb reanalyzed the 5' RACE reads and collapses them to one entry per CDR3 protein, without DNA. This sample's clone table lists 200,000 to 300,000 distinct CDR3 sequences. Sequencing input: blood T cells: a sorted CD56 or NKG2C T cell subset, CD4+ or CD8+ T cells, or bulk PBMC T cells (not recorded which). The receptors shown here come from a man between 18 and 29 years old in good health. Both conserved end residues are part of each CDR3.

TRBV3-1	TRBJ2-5	CASSQGGGARETQYF
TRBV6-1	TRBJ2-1	CASSKSLQGPYNEQFF
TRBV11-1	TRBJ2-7	CASSLEASYEQYF
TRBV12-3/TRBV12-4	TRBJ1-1	CASSLRGRNTEAFF
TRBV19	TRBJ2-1	CASSIGATEKQFF
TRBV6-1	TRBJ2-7	CASSRRTRGNYEQYF
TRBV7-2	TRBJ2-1	CASSLVQEYNEQFF
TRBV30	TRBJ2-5	CAGKGSGKETQYF
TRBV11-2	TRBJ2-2	CASSLGLRRDTGELFF
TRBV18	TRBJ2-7	CASSPPGTEEQYF
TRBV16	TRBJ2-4	CASSQLFPIAKNIQYF
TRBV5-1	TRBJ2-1	CASSFGQGRANEQFF
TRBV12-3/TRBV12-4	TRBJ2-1	CASRRLAGAVLSSYNEQFF
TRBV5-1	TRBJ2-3	CASSLLSLGNTQYF
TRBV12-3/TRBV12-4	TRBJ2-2	CASRIGTSGITGELFF
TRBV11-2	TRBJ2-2	CASSLVFGTNGGELFF
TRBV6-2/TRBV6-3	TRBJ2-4	CASTLGTSGTKNIQYF
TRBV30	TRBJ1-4	CAITTREKLFF
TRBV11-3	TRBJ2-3	CASSGAGGRTDTQYF
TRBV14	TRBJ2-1	CASSQVQGLSEQFF
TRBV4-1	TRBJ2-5	CASSHRIRETQYF
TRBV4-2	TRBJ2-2	CASSQDSVNTGELFF
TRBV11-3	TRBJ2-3	CASSRDGSSTDTQYF
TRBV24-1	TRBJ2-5	CATSDLLRGQETQYF
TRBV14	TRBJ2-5	CASSPLGIQETQYF
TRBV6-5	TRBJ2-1	CASSYPGVGDFF
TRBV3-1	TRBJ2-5	CASSQDPQQETQYF
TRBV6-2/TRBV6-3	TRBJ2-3	CASSRSFTDTQYF
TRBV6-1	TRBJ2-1	CAVGEQFSYNEQFF